The 26 T cell receptor beta chains listed next were all sequenced from one sample in a study of CD4 T cells in relation to SARS-CoV-2 and coronaviruses (dated by TCRdb to the early 2020s). No antigen is known for these receptors. CD4+ T cells from unexposed donors were collected before the COVID-19 pandemic (2011-2018). The EasySep CD4+ T cell isolation kit was used to isolate CD4+ T cells once the cultures had run for roughly 10 days. The method was the immunoSEQ multiplex PCR assay. TCRdb took over this immuneACCESS table, retaining in-frame rearrangements with V and J assigned. Such tables are incomplete; in checked studies, under half of the missing clones stem from an unresolved V gene, and the remainder is unexplained. The sample table holds about 29,000 clones, of which approximately 80% were seen once. Under 15% of the sample is taken by the ten largest. What was sequenced was CD4+ T cells from PBMCs, cultured in vitro. The receptors were gathered from a human donor in good health.

This clone was counted only a few times. The DNA of the CDR3 is TGCAGCGTTGCAGAGGGGACAGAACATGAAGCTTTCTTT. Encoded protein: CSVAEGTEHEAFF. V is TRBV29-1 and J is TRBJ1-1; 7 bases are a match to TRBD1. Germline CDR1 and CDR2: SQVTM and ANQGSEA. This CDR3 has 13 amino acids. V lost 4 bases to trimming and J lost 7 bases; unmatched junction nucleotides: 9.

This clone was seen more than once but under ten times. The rearrangement uses TRBV6-5 and TRBJ1-1, with D tentatively TRBD1 (5 bases). This CDR3 has 15 amino acids. V was trimmed by 4 bases and J by 0 bases, leaving 12 bases between them. The germline CDR1 and CDR2 sequences are MNHEY and SVGAGI. CDR3 in amino acids: CASSSPGYMNTEAFF. The CDR3 DNA reads as TGTGCCAGCAGTTCACCAGGGTACATGAACACTGAAGCTTTCTTT.

The rearrangement links TRBV7-6 to TRBJ2-3, with D possibly being TRBD1 (6 bases). Trimming removed 5 bases at V and 2 bases at J, with 14 bases between. This CDR3 region has 15 residues. CDR1 is SGHVS and CDR2 is FNYEAQ in the germline V gene. CDR3 nucleotide sequence: TGTGCCAGCAGCCCCGTGGGGGCCTTCACAGATACGCAGTATTTT. It is translated as CASSPVGAFTDTQYF.

The chain uses TRBV5-1 and TRBJ2-6, with TRBD2 identical over 11 bases. The CDR3 runs to 18 residues. After removal of 1 base from V and 4 bases from J, the junction contained 7 bases not matched to a gene. The germline V gene encodes CDR1 SGHRS and CDR2 YFSETQ. The chain's CDR3 is CASSLITSGSSGANVLTF. DNA of the CDR3: TGCGCCAGCAGCTTGATAACTAGCGGGAGTAGCGGGGCCAACGTCCTGACTTTC. The complete variable domain, with remaining parts taken from reference TRBV5-1 and TRBJ2-6, reads KAGVTQTPRYLIKTRGQQVTLSCSPISGHRSVSWYQQTPGQGLQFLFEYFSETQRNKGNFPGRFSGRQFSNSRSEMNVSTLELGDSALYLCASSLITSGSSGANVLTFGAGSRLTVL.

The rearrangement uses TRBV28 and TRBJ1-2, with unresolved D. This CDR3 is built from 10 residues. V was pared by 10 bases and J by 7 bases, with 10 bases between. Germline CDR1 is MDHEN and CDR2 is SYDVKM. CDR3 bases: TGTGCCACCCGAGAGGGTGGCTACACCTTC. Encoded protein: CATREGGYTF.

Here the CDR3 DNA reads TGTGCCAGCAGTTACTTTAAAGGACAGGCTTACTACGAGCAGTACTTC. Translated: CASSYFKGQAYYEQYF. This chain connects TRBV6-5 to TRBJ2-7, with TRBD1 matching over 7 bases. In germline, CDR1 is MNHEY, CDR2 SVGAGI. With 1 base clipped from V and 3 bases from J, the junction kept 9 bases outside the gene matches. The CDR3 spans 16 residues.

V usage is TRBV29-1 and J usage is TRBJ1-2; 7 nucleotides match TRBD1. The CDR3 consists of 13 residues. V lost 6 bases to trimming and J lost 5 bases; unmatched junction nucleotides: 9. CDR1 is SQVTM, CDR2 ANQGSEA, per germline. The DNA for the CDR3 is TGCAGCGTAAAAGACAGGGAGTGGTATGGCTACACCTTC. Translation: CSVKDREWYGYTF. Full variable domain (remainder filled in from reference TRBV29-1 and TRBJ1-2): SAVISQKPSRDICQRGTSLTIQCQVDSQVTMMFWYRQQPGQSLTLIATANQGSEATYESGFVIDKFPISRPNLTFSTLTVSNMSPEDSSIYLCSVKDREWYGYTFGSGTRLTVV.

This chain uses TRBV27 with TRBJ1-2, with 7 bases that match TRBD1. The CDR3 spans 14 residues. The ends lost 8 bases at V and 7 bases at J; junction bases unmatched: 13. Germline-derived CDR1 and CDR2 are MNHEY and SMNVEV (reference sequence). For the CDR3, the DNA is TGTGCCAGCCGACCAGGGGGAGTTCAGGGTGGCTACACCTTC. This gives the protein CASRPGGVQGGYTF.

The V and J genes are TRBV5-1 and TRBJ2-3; D remains ambiguous. The CDR3 has 15 amino acids. Germline CDR1 is SGHRS and CDR2 is YFSETQ. V dropped 0 bases and J dropped 5 bases, with 13 bases sitting between them. The chain's CDR3 is CASSLDLYAVDTQYF. CDR3 nucleotide sequence: TGCGCCAGCAGCTTGGACCTTTATGCAGTAGATACGCAGTATTTT.

This clone was observed a few times. The V gene is TRBV9, the J gene TRBJ1-1, with TRBD1 matching over 12 bases. V shed 6 bases, J shed 5 bases, and the junction held 8 bases outside the gene matches. Germline-derived CDR1 and CDR2 are SGDLS and YYNGEE. CDR3 length: 15 residues. The chain's CDR3 is CASTEMGQGATEAFF. The CDR3 coding sequence is TGTGCCAGCACCGAGATGGGACAGGGGGCAACTGAAGCTTTCTTT.

This clone has more than one count but fewer than ten. J is TRBJ1-2 and V is TRBV28; 10 bases are a match to TRBD1. Germline V gene sequence: CDR1 MDHEN, CDR2 SYDVKM. The ends lost 3 bases at V and 6 bases at J; junction bases unmatched: 10. The CDR3 length is 16 residues. CDR3 DNA: TGTGCCAGCAGTTTCGCCGACAGGGGGCGCACGAATGGCTACACCTTC. It specifies CASSFADRGRTNGYTF.

The chain joins TRBV12-3 or TRBV12-4 to TRBJ2-3; TRBD2 matches at 10 bases. J gave up 6 bases and V 6 bases, and 3 bases lay outside the gene matches. This CDR3 is 13 amino acids long. CDR3 residues: CASRQTSGDTQYF. The CDR3 nucleotides are TGTGCCAGCAGGCAGACTAGCGGGGATACGCAGTATTTT.

The J gene is TRBJ2-3, the V gene TRBV5-6, with 8 bases that match TRBD2. V shed 4 bases and J 0 bases; nucleotides not matched to a gene: 4. Per germline, CDR1 SGHDT and CDR2 YYEEEE. This CDR3 comprises 15 residues. CDR3 sequence (DNA): TGTGCCAGCAGCCCGGGACTAGTAAGCACAGATACGCAGTATTTT. It is translated as CASSPGLVSTDTQYF.

This clone was detected a few times. The chain uses TRBV6-6 and TRBJ1-4, with D tentatively TRBD1 (6 bases). Germline V gene sequence: CDR1 MNHNY, CDR2 SVGAGI (reference sequence). The CDR3 spans 19 residues. Trimming took off 5 bases at V and 6 bases at J, with 28 bases between the two ends. The CDR3 DNA is TGTGCCAGCAGTCCTCAACCACACACTCACAGGGCCATTTATGAAAAACTGTTTTTT. Translated, it gives CASSPQPHTHRAIYEKLFF.

The chain links TRBV19 to TRBJ2-3; 7 positions match TRBD2. CDR3 length: 15 residues. CDR1 LNHDA and CDR2 SQIVND come from the germline V gene (reference sequence). V trimming: 6 bases; J trimming: 2 bases; junction bases outside the gene matches: 8. As DNA, the CDR3 is TGTGCCAGTAGAAGTGGGGGGGGGTACACAGATACGCAGTATTTT. Residues: CASRSGGGYTDTQYF.

The chain combines TRBV6-5 with TRBJ1-2; unclear D gene. V gave up 0 bases and J gave up 4 bases, with 12 bases separating them. Germline lookup yields CDR1 MNHEY and CDR2 SVGAGI. This CDR3 is built from 15 residues. The CDR3: CASSYSQDLLYGYTF. In DNA, the CDR3 is TGTGCCAGCAGTTACTCCCAGGACCTACTCTATGGCTACACCTTC.

This clone was detected only once. The chain is built from TRBV29-1 and TRBJ2-3, with D perhaps assigned TRBD1 or TRBD2 (5 bases each). The V gene's germline CDR1 is SQVTM and CDR2 ANQGSEA. This CDR3 comprises 14 residues. V gave up 6 bases and J gave up 0 bases, with 13 bases separating them. CDR3 in DNA: TGCAGCGTCCCTGTGGGGGTTAGCACAGATACGCAGTATTTT. It yields the protein CSVPVGVSTDTQYF.

The rearrangement links TRBV19 to TRBJ1-2; tentative D call: TRBD1 (5 bases). Trimming shortened V by 0 bases and J by 4 bases, and 9 bases separated the two germline ends. The CDR3 runs to 14 residues. The V gene's germline CDR1 is LNHDA and CDR2 SQIVND (reference sequence). CDR3 residues: CASSIEGQAYGYTF. Written as DNA, the CDR3 is TGTGCCAGTAGTATAGAGGGGCAGGCCTATGGCTACACCTTC.

This clone was seen only a few times. The V gene is TRBV25-1, the J gene TRBJ1-6; D unresolved. V lost 3 bases to trimming and J lost 7 bases, with 13 bases between them. The CDR3 loop spans 15 amino acids. Germline lookup yields CDR1 MGHDK and CDR2 SYGVNS. The CDR3 nucleotides read TGTGCCAGCAGTGAGTCTCCGGGAGGCAATTCACCCCTCCACTTT. Its translation: CASSESPGGNSPLHF.

The chain recombines TRBV7-8 with TRBJ2-7; TRBD1 agrees at 10 bases. Looked up from germline, CDR1 is SGHVS and CDR2 is FQNEAQ. V shed 1 base and J 6 bases; nucleotides not matched to a gene: 9. The CDR3 runs to 16 residues. In DNA, the CDR3 is TGTGCCAGCAGCTTAGGGTTGGGACAGGGGATTGGCGAGCAGTACTTC. This encodes CASSLGLGQGIGEQYF. The full variable domain, with the rest looked up from reference TRBV7-8 and TRBJ2-7, is GAGVSQSPRYKVAKRGQDVALRCDPISGHVSLFWYQQALGQGPEFLTYFQNEAQLDKSGLPSDRFFAERPEGSVSTLKIQRTQQEDSAVYLCASSLGLGQGIGEQYFGPGTRLTVT.

The chain combines TRBV21-1 with TRBJ2-7; no DNA check was done on the table's D call, TRBD1. TRBV21-1 is given as a pseudogene. The CDR3 covers 16 residues. The CDR3 loop reads CASILLWTATTYEQYF. The CDR3 nucleotides read TGTGCCAGCATCCTTTTGTGGACAGCAACTACCTACGAGCAGTACTTC.

The CDR3 coding sequence is TGTGCCAGTAGTATTCAAGAATACCAAGATCAGTACTTC. Protein sequence: CASSIQEYQDQYF. The genes are TRBV19 and TRBJ2-5; D is unclear. Per the germline V gene, CDR1 is LNHDA and CDR2 is SQIVND (reference sequence). Trimming removed 3 bases from V and 11 bases from J, with 16 bases in between. CDR3 length: 13 amino acids.

The chain recombines TRBV7-9 with TRBJ1-2, with a tentative D call TRBD1 (5 bases). The CDR3 is made up of 14 amino acids. Germline V gene lookup returns CDR1 SEHNR and CDR2 FQNEAQ (reference sequence). V was cut by 2 bases and J by 4 bases, with 11 bases left in between. In nucleotides, the CDR3 is TGTGCCAGCAGCTTAAGGCAGGGACCCTATGGCTACACCTTC. Encoded protein: CASSLRQGPYGYTF.

The V gene is TRBV5-6, the J gene TRBJ2-7, with D possibly called TRBD1 or TRBD2 (7 bases each). This CDR3 has 15 amino acids. V lost 2 bases to trimming and J lost 3 bases, with 15 bases between them. CDR1 and CDR2 (germline): SGHDT, YYEEEE. Here the CDR3 DNA reads TGTGCCAGCAGCTTAGGGGGAGGGGGCTACTACGAGCAGTACTTC. Encoded protein: CASSLGGGGYYEQYF.

The chain carries TRBV9 and TRBJ1-6, with D perhaps TRBD1 (5 bases). This CDR3 contains 15 residues. Trimming stripped 4 bases from V and 6 bases from J, with 14 bases between. CDR1 is SGDLS and CDR2 is YYNGEE in the germline V gene. The CDR3 loop is CASSPRGSANSPLHF. CDR3 bases: TGTGCCAGCAGCCCTAGGGGATCGGCTAATTCACCCCTCCACTTT.

The chain employs TRBV12-3 or TRBV12-4 and TRBJ2-7; 9 bases align to TRBD1. There are 12 residues in the CDR3. V dropped 10 bases and J dropped 2; count of bases not matched to a gene: 3. CDR3 loop: CATGQGPYEQYF. In DNA form, the CDR3 reads TGTGCCACCGGACAGGGGCCCTACGAGCAGTACTTC.